This T cell receptor beta chain is drawn from a study of cytomegalovirus exposure and HLA in healthy donors. Whole-study findings and limits: Confirmation was obtained in vitro that a few CMV-associated chains are specific for CMV antigens. The study labeled 150 or so TCR beta chains cytomegalovirus-associated. Reported performance of the classifier showed diagnosis of cytomegalovirus status with high specificity and sensitivity.

Remarks on this clone: Antigen specificity is unknown.

Separation from the approximately 660-subject first cohort characterized the approximately 120-subject validation cohort, to which the donors belonged. The V end was cut by 2 bases, the J end by 3 bases, with 14 bases between. CDR1 is MRHNA and CDR2 is SNTAGT in the germline V gene. The CDR3 length is 16 residues. Sequencing used immunoSEQ multiplex PCR; TCRdb keeps in-frame clones, though not all of them. The sample records around 150,000 clones, roughly nine tenths being singletons. This chain links TRBV6-4 with TRBJ2-1, with D possibly matching TRBD2 (6 bases). Material for sequencing was PBMCs. This TCR was recovered from a young man in good health and CMV-seropositive. CDR3 bases: TGTGCCAGCAGTGACGGGGGGAGGTGGTTCTACAATGAGCAGTTCTTC. It translates to CASSDGGRWFYNEQFF.